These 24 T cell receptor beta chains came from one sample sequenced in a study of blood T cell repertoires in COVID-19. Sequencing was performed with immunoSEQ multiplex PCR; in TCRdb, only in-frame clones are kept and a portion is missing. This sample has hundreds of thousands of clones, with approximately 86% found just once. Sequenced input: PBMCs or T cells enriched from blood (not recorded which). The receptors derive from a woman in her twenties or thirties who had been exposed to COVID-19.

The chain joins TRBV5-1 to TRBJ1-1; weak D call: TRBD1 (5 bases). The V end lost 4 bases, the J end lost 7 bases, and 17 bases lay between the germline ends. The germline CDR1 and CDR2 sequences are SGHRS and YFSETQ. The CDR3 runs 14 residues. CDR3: CASSAGTPEGEAFF. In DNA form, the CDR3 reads TGCGCCAGCAGCGCCGGGACCCCGGAGGGTGAAGCTTTCTTT.

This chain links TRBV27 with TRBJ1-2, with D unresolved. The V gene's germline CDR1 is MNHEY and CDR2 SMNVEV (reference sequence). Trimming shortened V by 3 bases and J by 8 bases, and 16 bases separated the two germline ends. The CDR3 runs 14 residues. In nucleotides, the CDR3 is TGTGCCAGCAGTTTTCCCCGCACCCGAGAGGGCTACACCTTC. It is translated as CASSFPRTREGYTF.

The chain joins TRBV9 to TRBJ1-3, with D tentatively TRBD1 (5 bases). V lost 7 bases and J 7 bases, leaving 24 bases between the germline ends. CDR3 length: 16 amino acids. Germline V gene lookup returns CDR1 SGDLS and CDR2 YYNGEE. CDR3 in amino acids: CASVGEGPRLGNTIYF. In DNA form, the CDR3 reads TGTGCCAGCGTGGGGGAGGGGCCGCGACTAGGGAACACCATATATTTT.

The DNA for the CDR3 is TGTGCCAGCAGCCCTGGGGACAGGGGTTACGAGCAGTACTTC. Protein sequence: CASSPGDRGYEQYF. The chain carries TRBV7-6 and TRBJ2-7, with 10 bases matching TRBD1. CDR3 length equals 14 residues. Trimming cost V 5 bases and J 4 bases; bases outside gene matches: 5. The germline gives CDR1 SGHVS, CDR2 FNYEAQ.

In DNA, the CDR3 is TGTGCCAGCAGCCCGGGGGACAGGGGATTAAATGAAAAACTGTTTTTT. It translates to CASSPGDRGLNEKLFF. The chain combines TRBV11-3 with TRBJ1-4; 10 bases fit TRBD1. With 5 bases clipped from V and 5 bases from J, the junction kept 8 bases outside the gene matches. From germline, CDR1 is SGHNT and CDR2 YENEEA. The CDR3 spans 16 residues.

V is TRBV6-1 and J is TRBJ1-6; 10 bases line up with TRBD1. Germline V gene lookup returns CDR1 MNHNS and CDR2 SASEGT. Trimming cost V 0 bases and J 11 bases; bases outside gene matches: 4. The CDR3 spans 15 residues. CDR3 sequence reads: CASSEAGQGSPPLHF. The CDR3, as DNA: TGTGCCAGCAGTGAAGCGGGACAGGGGTCGCCACCCCTCCACTTT.

The CDR3 loop reads CASSPYSNQPQHF. DNA for the CDR3: TGTGCCAGCAGCCCTTATAGCAATCAGCCCCAGCATTTT. The chain links TRBV11-2 to TRBJ1-5; D gene ambiguous. Trimming removed 5 bases from V and 0 bases from J, with 5 bases in between. The CDR3 sequence is 13 residues long. Germline V CDR1 and CDR2: SGHAT, FQNNGV.

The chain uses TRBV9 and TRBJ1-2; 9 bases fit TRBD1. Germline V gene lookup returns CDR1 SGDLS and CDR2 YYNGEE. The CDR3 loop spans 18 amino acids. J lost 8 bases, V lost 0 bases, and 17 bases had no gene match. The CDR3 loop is CASSVASTGGPGEWGYTF. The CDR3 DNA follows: TGTGCCAGCAGCGTAGCGTCTACAGGGGGCCCCGGCGAGTGGGGCTACACCTTC.

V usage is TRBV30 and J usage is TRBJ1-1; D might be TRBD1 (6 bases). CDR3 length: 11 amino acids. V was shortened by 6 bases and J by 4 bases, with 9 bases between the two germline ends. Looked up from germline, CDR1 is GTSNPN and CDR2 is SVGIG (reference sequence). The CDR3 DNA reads TGTGCCTGTACAGGGTTCACTGAAGCTTTCTTT. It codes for CACTGFTEAFF.

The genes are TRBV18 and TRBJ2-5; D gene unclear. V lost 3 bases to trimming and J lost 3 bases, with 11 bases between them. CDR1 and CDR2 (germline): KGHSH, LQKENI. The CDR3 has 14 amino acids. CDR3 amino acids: CASSPNALKETQYF. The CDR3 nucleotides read TGTGCCAGCTCACCCAATGCCCTAAAAGAGACCCAGTACTTC.

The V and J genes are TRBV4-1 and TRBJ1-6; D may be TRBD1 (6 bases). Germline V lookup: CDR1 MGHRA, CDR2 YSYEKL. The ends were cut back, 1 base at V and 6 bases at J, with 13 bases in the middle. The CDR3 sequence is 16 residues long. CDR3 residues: CASSQVDSDFNSPLHF. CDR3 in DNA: TGCGCCAGCAGCCAAGTGGACAGTGATTTTAATTCACCCCTCCACTTT.

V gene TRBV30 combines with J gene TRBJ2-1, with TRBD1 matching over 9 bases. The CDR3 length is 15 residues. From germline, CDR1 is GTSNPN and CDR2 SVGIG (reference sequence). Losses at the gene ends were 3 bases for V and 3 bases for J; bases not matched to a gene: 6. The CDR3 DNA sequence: TGTGCCTGGAGCCCTGGACAGGGGTACTACAATGAGCAGTTCTTC. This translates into CAWSPGQGYYNEQFF. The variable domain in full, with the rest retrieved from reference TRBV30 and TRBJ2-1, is SQTIHQWPATLVQPVGSPLSLECTVEGTSNPNLYWYRQAAGRGLQLLFYSVGIGQISSEVPQNLSASRPQDRQFILSSKKLLLSDSGFYLCAWSPGQGYYNEQFFGPGTRLTVL.

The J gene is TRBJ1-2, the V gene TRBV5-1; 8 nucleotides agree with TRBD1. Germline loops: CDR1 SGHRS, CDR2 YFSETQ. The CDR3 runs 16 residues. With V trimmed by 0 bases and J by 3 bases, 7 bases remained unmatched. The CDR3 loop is CASSLGGQAVDYGYTF. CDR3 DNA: TGCGCCAGCAGCTTGGGGGGACAGGCGGTTGACTATGGCTACACCTTC.

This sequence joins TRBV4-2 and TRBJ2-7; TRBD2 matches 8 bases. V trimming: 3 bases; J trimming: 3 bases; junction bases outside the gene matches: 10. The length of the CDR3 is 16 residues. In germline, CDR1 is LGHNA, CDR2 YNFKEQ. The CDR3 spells CASSHTLGGGSYEQYF. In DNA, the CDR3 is TGTGCCAGCAGCCACACCCTCGGCGGGGGGAGCTACGAGCAGTACTTC.

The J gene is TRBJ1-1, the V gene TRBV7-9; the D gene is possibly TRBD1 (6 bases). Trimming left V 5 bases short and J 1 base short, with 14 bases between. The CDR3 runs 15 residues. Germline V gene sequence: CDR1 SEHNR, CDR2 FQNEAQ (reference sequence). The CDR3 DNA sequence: TGTGCCAGCAGCCCACAGGGCCCCAAGAACACTGAAGCTTTCTTT. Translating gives CASSPQGPKNTEAFF. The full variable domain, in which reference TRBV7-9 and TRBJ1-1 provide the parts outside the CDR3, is DTGVSQNPRHKITKRGQNVTFRCDPISEHNRLYWYRQTLGQGPEFLTYFQNEAQLEKSRLLSDRFSAERPKGSFSTLEIQRTEQGDSAMYLCASSPQGPKNTEAFFGQGTRLTVV.

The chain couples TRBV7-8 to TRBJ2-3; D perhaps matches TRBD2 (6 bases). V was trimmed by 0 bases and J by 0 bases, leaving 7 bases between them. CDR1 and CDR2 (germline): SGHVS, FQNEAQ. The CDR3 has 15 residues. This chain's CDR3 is CASSLAGGSTDTQYF. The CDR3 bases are TGTGCCAGCAGCTTAGCGGGGGGTAGCACAGATACGCAGTATTTT.

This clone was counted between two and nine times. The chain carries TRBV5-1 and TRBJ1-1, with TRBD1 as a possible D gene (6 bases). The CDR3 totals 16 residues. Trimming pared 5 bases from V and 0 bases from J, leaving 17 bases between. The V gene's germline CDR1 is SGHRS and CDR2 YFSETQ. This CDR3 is CASRRSGQSLNTEAFF. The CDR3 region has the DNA TGCGCCAGCAGGCGGAGCGGACAGTCACTGAACACTGAAGCTTTCTTT.

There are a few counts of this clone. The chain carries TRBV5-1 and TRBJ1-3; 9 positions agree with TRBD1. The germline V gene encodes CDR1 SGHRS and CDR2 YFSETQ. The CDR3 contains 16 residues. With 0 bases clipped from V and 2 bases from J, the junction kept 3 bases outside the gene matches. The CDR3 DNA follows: TGCGCCAGCAGCTTGGCTGGGACAGGGACTGGAAACACCATATATTTT. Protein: CASSLAGTGTGNTIYF.

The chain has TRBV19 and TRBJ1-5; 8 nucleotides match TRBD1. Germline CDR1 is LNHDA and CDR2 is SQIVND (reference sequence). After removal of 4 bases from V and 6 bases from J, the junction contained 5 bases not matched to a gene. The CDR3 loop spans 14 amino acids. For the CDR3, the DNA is TGTGCCAGTAGTACGACAGGGGCAGGTCAGCCCCAGCATTTT. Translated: CASSTTGAGQPQHF.

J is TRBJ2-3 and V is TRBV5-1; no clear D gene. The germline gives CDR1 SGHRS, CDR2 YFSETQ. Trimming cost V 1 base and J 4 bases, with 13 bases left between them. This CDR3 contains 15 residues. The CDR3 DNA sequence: TGCGCCAGCAGCTTGCACCAGAATAGCCCAGATACGCAGTATTTT. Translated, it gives CASSLHQNSPDTQYF.

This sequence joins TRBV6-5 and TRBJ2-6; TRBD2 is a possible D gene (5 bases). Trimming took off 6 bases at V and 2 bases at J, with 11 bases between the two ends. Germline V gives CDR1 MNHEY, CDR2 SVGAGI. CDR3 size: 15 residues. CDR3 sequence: CASRPWGAGANVLTF. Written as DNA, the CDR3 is TGTGCCAGCAGGCCCTGGGGAGCTGGGGCCAACGTCCTGACTTTC.

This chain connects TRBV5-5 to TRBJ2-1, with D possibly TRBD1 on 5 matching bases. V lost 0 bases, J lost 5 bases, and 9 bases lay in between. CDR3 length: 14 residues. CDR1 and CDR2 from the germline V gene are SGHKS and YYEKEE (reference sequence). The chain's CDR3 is CASSLDGAHNEQFF. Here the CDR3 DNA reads TGTGCCAGCAGCTTGGATGGGGCCCACAATGAGCAGTTCTTC.

CDR3 amino acids: CATSQGALMNTEAFF. CDR3 in DNA: TGTGCCACCAGTCAGGGGGCCCTAATGAACACTGAAGCTTTCTTT. The chain couples TRBV24-1 to TRBJ1-1; TRBD1 matches at 8 bases. The CDR3 spans 15 residues. V dropped 6 bases and J dropped 0; count of bases not matched to a gene: 5. Germline loops: CDR1 KGHDR, CDR2 SFDVKD.

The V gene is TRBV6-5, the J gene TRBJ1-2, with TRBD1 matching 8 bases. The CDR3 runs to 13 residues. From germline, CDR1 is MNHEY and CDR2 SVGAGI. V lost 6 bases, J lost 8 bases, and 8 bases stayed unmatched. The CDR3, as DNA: TGTGCCAGCAGAAGGACAGGGTTGAGGGGCTACACCTTC. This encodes CASRRTGLRGYTF.